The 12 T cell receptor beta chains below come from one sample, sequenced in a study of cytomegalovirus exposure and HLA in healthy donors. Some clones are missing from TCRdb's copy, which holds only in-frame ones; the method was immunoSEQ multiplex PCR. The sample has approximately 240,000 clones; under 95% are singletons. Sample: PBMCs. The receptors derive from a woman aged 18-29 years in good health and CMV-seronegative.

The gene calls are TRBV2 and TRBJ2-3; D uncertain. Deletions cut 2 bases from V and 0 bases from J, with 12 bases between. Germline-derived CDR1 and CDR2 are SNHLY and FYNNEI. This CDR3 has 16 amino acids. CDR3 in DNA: TGTGCCAGCAGTGAAATCCGCCAGTCTAGCACAGATACGCAGTATTTT. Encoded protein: CASSEIRQSSTDTQYF.

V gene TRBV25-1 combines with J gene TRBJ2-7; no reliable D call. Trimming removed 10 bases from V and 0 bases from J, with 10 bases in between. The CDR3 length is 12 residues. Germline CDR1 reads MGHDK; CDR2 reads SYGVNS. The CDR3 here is CATSTPSYEQYF. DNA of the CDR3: TGTGCCACCTCGACACCCTCCTACGAGCAGTACTTC.

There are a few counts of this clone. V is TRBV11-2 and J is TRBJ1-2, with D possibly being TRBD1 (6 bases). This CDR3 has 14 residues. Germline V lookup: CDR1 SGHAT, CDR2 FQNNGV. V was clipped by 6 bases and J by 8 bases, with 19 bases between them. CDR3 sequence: CASSSYRAGWGYTF. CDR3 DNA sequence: TGTGCCAGCAGTTCTTACAGGGCCGGCTGGGGCTACACCTTC.

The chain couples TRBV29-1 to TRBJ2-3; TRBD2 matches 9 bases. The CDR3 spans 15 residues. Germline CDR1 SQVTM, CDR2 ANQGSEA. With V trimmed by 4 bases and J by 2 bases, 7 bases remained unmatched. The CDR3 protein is CSVALAGPSTDTQYF. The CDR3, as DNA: TGCAGCGTTGCCCTAGCGGGACCCTCCACAGATACGCAGTATTTT.

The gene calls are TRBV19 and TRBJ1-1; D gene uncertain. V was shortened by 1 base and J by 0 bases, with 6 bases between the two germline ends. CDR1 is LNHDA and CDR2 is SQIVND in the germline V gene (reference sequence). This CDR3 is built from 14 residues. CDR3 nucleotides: TGTGCCAGTAGTATAGGAGACATGAACACTGAAGCTTTCTTT. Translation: CASSIGDMNTEAFF.

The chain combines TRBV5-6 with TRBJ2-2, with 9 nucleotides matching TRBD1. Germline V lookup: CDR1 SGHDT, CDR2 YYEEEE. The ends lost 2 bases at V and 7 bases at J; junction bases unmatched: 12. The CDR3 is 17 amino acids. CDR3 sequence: CASSFRLGQGGIGELFF. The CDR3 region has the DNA TGTGCCAGCAGCTTTAGACTGGGACAGGGCGGTATCGGGGAGCTGTTTTTT.

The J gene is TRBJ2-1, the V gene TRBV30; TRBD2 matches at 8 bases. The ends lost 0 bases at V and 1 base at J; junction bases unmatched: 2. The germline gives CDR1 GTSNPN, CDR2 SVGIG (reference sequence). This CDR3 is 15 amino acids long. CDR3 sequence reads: CAWSVERESYNEQFF. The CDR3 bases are TGTGCCTGGAGTGTAGAGCGGGAGTCCTACAATGAGCAGTTCTTC.

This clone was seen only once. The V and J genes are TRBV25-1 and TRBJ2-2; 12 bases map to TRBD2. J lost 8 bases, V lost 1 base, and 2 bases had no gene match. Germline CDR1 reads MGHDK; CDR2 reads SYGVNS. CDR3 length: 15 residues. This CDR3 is CASSEWTSGTGELFF. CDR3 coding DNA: TGTGCCAGCAGTGAATGGACTAGCGGGACTGGGGAGCTGTTTTTT. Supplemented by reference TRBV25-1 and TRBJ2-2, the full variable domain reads EADIYQTPRYLVIGTGKKITLECSQTMGHDKMYWYQQDPGMELHLIHYSYGVNSTEKGDLSSESTVSRIRTEHFPLTLESARPSHTSQYLCASSEWTSGTGELFFGEGSRLTVL.

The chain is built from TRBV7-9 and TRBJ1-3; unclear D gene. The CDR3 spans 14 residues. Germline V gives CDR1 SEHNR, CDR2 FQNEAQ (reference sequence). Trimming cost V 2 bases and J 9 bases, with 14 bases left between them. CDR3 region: CASSLSPGGRTIYF. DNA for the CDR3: TGTGCCAGCAGCTTAAGCCCCGGTGGGCGCACCATATATTTT.

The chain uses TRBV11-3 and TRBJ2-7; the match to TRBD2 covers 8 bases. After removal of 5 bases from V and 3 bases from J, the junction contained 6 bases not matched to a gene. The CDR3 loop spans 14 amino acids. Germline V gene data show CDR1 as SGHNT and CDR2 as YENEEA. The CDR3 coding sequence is TGTGCCAGCAGCCCAACCAGCGGGAGCTACGAGCAGTACTTC. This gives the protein CASSPTSGSYEQYF.

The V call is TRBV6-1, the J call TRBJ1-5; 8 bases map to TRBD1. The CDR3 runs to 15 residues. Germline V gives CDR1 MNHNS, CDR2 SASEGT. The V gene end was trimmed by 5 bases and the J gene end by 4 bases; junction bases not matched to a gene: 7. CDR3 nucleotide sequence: TGTGCCAGCAGTATGCTTTGGACAGGGAATCAGCCCCAGCATTTT. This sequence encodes CASSMLWTGNQPQHF.

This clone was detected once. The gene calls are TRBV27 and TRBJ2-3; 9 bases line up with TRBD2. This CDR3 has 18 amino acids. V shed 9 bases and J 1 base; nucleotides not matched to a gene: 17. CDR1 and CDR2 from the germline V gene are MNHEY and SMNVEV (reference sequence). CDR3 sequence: CASQGGVAGDGGTDTQYF. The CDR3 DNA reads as TGTGCCAGTCAGGGAGGGGTAGCGGGAGATGGCGGCACAGATACGCAGTATTTT.